This TCR beta chain derives from a study of shared clonotypes between healthy human individuals. Study observations and caveats: For naive CD4 cells, 4.5% to 6.5% of clonotypes were shared across a few donors. Collection of samples was limited to blood; tissue repertoires likely differ.

Each subset's genomic DNA was shared equally among a number of immunoSEQ plates. Sequencing was performed with immunoSEQ multiplex PCR; in TCRdb, only in-frame clones are kept and a portion is missing. The repertoire holds a few hundred thousand clones, with almost 97% as singletons. Note on this clone: Its antigen remains unknown.

This sequence was found in a woman under 40 in good health. Sequenced input: naive CD4+ T cells sorted from blood. Subset indicated: CD45RA+ positively selected.

The CDR3 region has the DNA TGTGCCAGCTCACCACTTGAGCTTACGAACACTGAAGCTTTCTTT. Translating gives CASSPLELTNTEAFF. This sequence joins TRBV18 and TRBJ1-1; no clear D. Trimming removed 1 base from V and 1 base from J, with 10 bases in between. The CDR3 runs to 15 residues. Germline CDR1 KGHSH, CDR2 LQKENI.